Sequencing of this TCR beta chain was carried out in a study of CXCR3-negative and CXCR3-positive naive CD8 T cells. Study summary: Collectively, the libraries yielded about 140 million TRB reads in total, at about 1.5 +/- 0.3 million per library.

Germline V lookup: CDR1 SGHAT, CDR2 FQNNGV. The CDR3 length is 14 residues. Cells that were CD45RO-CCR7+CD27+CD95- constituted naive CD8+ T cells. Researchers prepared the TRB cDNA libraries using 5' RACE with UMI labels. TCRdb derives one entry per CDR3 protein from the 5' RACE reads, leaving out DNA. The ten most abundant clones cover approximately 0.29% of a sample with 150,000 or so distinct CDR3 sequences. The TCR was taken from a human donor in good health. Some clones in this sample may be carry-over from other donors' samples. Sequenced: naive CXCR3- CD8+ T cells from blood. As to subset: CD45RO-CCR7+CD27+CD95- naive CD8+ T cells lacking CXCR3 (TNR3-). V usage is TRBV11-2 and J usage is TRBJ2-7; the TCRdb D gene call, TRBD2, has no DNA to confirm it. CDR3 sequence reads: CASSLLVPGDEQYF.